A selection of T cell receptor beta chains follows, all from one sample in a study of PD-L1 blockade in urothelial cancer. Some clones are missing from TCRdb's copy, which holds only in-frame ones; the method was immunoSEQ multiplex PCR. The table has more than 90,000 clones, roughly 85% seen once; the top ten hold 8.4%. The starting material was PBMCs, obtained around atezolizumab (anti-PD-L1) treatment. The source is a man aged 65 to 85 with urothelial cancer. Both conserved end residues are part of each CDR3. The D gene is left open where the match is weak.

D	length	V	CDR3
.	13	TRBV6-6	CASEGYTSYEQYF
.	15	TRBV6-1	CASSEAGATNEKLFF
TRBD2	19	TRBV5-1	CASSERTGSGGASYNEQFF
TRBD2	11	TRBV10-3	CAVLAQETQYF
.	13	TRBV27	CASEDRPGNTIYF
TRBD1	13	TRBV7-7	CASSVDRGGELFF
TRBD1	15	TRBV7-9	CASSLLGQGANEQYF
TRBD1	16	TRBV7-2	CASSLSRDRGYTEAFF
TRBD2	16	TRBV6-5	CASSSSLAGEADTQYF
.	13	TRBV29-1	CSVAGVVGYGYTF
TRBD1	15	TRBV12-5	CASGSPGGTGSGYTF
.	13	TRBV7-3	CASSLNSGDGYTF
TRBD2	16	TRBV5-1	CASSLQGRGDQETQYF
TRBD1	15	TRBV7-3	CASSYGTGENSPLHF
TRBD2	17	TRBV5-1	CASSLDGGTSGANVLTF
.	12	TRBV6-5	CASRPLDNEQFF
.	14	TRBV10-2	CASSDRQGNTEAFF
.	16	TRBV5-1	CASSLREQGNTGELFF
TRBD1	13	TRBV30	CAWSVNRGQGYTF
.	15	TRBV4-3	CASSQDRGRGYEQFF
TRBD2	14	TRBV19	CASSTLAGGDEQFF
TRBD1	14	TRBV5-6	CASSDSGQGYEQYF
.	14	TRBV5-4	CASSLDSSTDTQYF
.	12	TRBV7-2	CASSFGTPEAFF
.	13	TRBV5-1	CASSPDIYNEQFF
.	12	TRBV2	CASSESQASQYF
.	13	TRBV10-3	CAISAGSNTEAFF
.	14	TRBV30	CAWSAHTGYYEQYF
.	14	TRBV6-5	CASSYGTGHTEAFF
.	15	TRBV19	CASSGGETGNYGYTF